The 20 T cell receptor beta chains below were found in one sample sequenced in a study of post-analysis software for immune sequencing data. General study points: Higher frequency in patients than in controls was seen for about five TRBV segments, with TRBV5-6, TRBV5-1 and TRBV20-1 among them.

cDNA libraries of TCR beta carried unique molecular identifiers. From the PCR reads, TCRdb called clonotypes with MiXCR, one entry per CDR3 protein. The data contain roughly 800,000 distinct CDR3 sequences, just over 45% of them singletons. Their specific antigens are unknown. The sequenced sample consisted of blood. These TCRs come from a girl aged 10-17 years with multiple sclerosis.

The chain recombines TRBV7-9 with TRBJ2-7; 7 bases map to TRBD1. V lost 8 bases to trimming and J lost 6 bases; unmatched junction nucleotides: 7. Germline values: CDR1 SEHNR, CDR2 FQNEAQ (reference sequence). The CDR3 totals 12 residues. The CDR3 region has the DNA TGTGCCAGCGGAATGACAGGGACCGAGCAGTACTTC. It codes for CASGMTGTEQYF.

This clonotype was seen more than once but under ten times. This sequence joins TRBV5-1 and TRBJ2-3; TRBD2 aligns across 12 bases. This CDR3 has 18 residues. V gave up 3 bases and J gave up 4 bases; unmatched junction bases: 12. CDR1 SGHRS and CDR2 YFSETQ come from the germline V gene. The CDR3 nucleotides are TGCGCCAGCAGCTGGGGGAAGACTAGCGGGAGTGGCGCAGATACGCAGTATTTT. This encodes CASSWGKTSGSGADTQYF.

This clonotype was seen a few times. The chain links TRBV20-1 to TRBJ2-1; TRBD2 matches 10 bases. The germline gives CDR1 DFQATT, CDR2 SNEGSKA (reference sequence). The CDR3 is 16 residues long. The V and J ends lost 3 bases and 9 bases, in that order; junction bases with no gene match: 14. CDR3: CSASNLLAGELVEQFF. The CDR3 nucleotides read TGCAGTGCTAGTAACCTCCTAGCGGGAGAATTGGTTGAGCAGTTCTTC.

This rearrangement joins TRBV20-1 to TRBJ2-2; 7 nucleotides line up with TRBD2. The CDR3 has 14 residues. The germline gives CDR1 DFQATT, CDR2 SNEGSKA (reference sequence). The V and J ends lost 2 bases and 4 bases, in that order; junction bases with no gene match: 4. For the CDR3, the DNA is TGCAGTGCTAGAAACACGGGGGGCACCGGGGAGCTGTTTTTT. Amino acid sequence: CSARNTGGTGELFF.

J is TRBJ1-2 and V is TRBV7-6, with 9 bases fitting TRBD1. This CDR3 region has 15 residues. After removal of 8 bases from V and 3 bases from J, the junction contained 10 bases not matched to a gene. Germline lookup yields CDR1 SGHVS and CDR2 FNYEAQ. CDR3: CASGMGQGGDYGYTF. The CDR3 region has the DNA TGTGCCAGCGGCATGGGACAGGGCGGAGACTATGGCTACACCTTC. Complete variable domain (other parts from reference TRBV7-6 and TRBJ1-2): GAGVSQSPRYKVTKRGQDVALRCDPISGHVSLYWYRQALGQGPEFLTYFNYEAQQDKSGLPNDRFSAERPEGSISTLTIQRTEQRDSAMYRCASGMGQGGDYGYTFGSGTRLTVV.

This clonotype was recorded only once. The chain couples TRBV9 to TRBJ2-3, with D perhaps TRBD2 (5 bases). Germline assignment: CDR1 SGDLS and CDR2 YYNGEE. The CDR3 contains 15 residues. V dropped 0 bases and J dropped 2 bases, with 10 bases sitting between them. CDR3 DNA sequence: TGTGCCAGCAGCGTAGCTAGCTTGCCCACAGATACGCAGTATTTT. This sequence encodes CASSVASLPTDTQYF.

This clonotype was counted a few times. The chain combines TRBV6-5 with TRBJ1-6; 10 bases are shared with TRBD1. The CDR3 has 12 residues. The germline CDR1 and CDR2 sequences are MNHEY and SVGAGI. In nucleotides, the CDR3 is TGTGCGACCGGGACAGGGGCCTCACCCCTCCACTTT. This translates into CATGTGASPLHF.

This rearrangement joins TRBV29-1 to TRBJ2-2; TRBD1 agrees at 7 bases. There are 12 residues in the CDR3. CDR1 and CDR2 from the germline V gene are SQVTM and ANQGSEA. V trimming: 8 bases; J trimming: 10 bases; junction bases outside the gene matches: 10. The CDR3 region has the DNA TGCAGCCCTGGACAGGCTGCGGCGGAGCTGTTTTTT. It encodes CSPGQAAAELFF.

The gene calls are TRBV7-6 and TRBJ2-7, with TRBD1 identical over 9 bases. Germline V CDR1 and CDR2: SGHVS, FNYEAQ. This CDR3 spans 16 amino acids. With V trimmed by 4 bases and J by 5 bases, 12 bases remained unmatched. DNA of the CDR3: TGTGCCAGCAGCTCCGGGACAGGGATCTTCTTCCACGAGCAGTACTTC. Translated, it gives CASSSGTGIFFHEQYF.

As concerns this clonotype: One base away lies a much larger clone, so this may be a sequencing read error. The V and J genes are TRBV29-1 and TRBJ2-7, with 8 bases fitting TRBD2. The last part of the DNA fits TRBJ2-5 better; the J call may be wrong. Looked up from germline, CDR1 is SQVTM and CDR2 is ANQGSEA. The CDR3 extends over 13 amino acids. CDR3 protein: CSMASGSGETQYF. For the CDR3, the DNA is TGCAGCATGGCAAGCGGGAGTGGTGAGACCCAGTACTTC.

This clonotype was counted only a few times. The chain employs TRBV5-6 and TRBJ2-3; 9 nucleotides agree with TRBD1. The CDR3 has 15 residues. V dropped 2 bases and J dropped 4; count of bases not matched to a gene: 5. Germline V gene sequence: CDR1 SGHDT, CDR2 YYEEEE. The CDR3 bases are TGTGCCAGCAGCTTTGGGACAGGGAGGTCAGATACGCAGTATTTT. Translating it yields CASSFGTGRSDTQYF.

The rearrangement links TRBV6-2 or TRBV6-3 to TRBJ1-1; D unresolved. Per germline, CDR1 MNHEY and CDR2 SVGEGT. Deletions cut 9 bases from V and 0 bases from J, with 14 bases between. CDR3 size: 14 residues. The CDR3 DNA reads TGTGCCAGTGGGAGCGTACTTATGAACACTGAAGCTTTCTTT. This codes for CASGSVLMNTEAFF.

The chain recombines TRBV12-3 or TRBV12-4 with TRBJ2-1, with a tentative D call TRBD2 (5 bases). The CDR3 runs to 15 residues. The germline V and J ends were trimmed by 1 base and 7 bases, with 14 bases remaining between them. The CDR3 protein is CASSLGSDLSNEQFF. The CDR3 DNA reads TGTGCCAGCAGTTTAGGATCGGACTTAAGTAATGAGCAGTTCTTC.

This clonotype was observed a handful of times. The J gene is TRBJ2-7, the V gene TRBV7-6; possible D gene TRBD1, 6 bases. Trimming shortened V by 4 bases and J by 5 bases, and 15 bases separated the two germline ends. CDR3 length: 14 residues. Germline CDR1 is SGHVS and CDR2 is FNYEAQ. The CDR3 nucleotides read TGTGCCAGCAGCTCGCAGGGGCTTGCGAACGAGCAGTACTTC. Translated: CASSSQGLANEQYF. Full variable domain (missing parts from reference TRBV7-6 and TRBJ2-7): GAGVSQSPRYKVTKRGQDVALRCDPISGHVSLYWYRQALGQGPEFLTYFNYEAQQDKSGLPNDRFSAERPEGSISTLTIQRTEQRDSAMYRCASSSQGLANEQYFGPGTRLTVT.

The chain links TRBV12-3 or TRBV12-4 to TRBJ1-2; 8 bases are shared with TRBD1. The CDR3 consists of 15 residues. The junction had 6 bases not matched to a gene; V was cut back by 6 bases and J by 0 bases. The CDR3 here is CASSPTGASNYGYTF. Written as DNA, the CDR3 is TGTGCCAGCAGCCCGACAGGGGCCTCTAACTATGGCTACACCTTC.

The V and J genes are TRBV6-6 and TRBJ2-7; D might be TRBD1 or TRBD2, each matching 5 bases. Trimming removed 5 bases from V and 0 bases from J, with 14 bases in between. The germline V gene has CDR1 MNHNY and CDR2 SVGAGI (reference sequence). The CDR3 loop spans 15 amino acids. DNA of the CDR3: TGTGCCAGCAGTCCCCAGACAGACTACTCCTACGAGCAGTACTTC. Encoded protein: CASSPQTDYSYEQYF.

Here the CDR3 DNA reads TGTGCCATAGGGACAGGGGCCCCAAGTGGAGGCTACGAGCAGTACTTC. Protein sequence: CAIGTGAPSGGYEQYF. The chain couples TRBV10-3 to TRBJ2-5, with TRBD1 identical over 10 bases. The J call is in doubt because the DNA end fits TRBJ2-7 better. Per germline, CDR1 ENHRY and CDR2 SYGVKD. CDR3 length equals 16 residues.

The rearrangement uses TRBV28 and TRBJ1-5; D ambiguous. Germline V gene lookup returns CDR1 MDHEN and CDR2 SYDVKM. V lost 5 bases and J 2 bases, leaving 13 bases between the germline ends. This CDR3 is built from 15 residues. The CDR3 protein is CASSPGPRGNQPQHF. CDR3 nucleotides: TGTGCCAGCAGTCCCGGACCGAGGGGCAATCAGCCCCAGCATTTT. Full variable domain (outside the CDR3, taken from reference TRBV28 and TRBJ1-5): DVKVTQSSRYLVKRTGEKVFLECVQDMDHENMFWYRQDPGLGLRLIYFSYDVKMKEKGDIPEGYSVSREKKERFSLILESASTNQTSMYLCASSPGPRGNQPQHFGDGTRLSIL.

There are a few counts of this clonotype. DNA for the CDR3: TGTGCCAGCAGAACTAACAGGGTAGCATCCTACGAGCAGTACTTC. This codes for CASRTNRVASYEQYF. The chain has TRBV2 and TRBJ2-7, with a weak D call TRBD1 (6 bases). CDR3 length: 15 residues. Germline V gene lookup returns CDR1 SNHLY and CDR2 FYNNEI. V was pared by 6 bases and J by 1 base, with 16 bases between.

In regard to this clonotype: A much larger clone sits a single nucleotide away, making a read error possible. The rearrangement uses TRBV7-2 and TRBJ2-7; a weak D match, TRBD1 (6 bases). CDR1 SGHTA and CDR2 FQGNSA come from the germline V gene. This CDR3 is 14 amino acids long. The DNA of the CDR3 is TGTGCCAGCAGCTCAAACAGGGTATCCTACAAGCAGTACTTC. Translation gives CASSSNRVSYKQYF. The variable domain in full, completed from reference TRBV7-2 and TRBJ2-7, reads GAGVSQSPSNKVTEKGKDVELRCDPISGHTALYWYRQSLGQGLEFLIYFQGNSAPDKSGLPSDRFSAERTGGSVSTLTIQRTQQEDSAVYLCASSSNRVSYKQYFGPGTRLTVT.